The rows below give T cell receptor beta chains drawn from one sample of a study of metastatic and nonmetastatic thyroid tumors. Using MiXCR, TCRdb re-called clones from the PCR reads. This table has tens of thousands of clones, under 25% appearing once. Sample: blood. The receptors come from a female donor with papillary thyroid cancer or a benign thyroid nodule (not recorded which). Some clones in this sample may be carry-over from other donors' samples. CDR3s include the opening cysteine and the closing phenylalanine or tryptophan. A D gene is named only where the DNA matches it firmly. The listing skips clone size in some rows; elsewhere it reads once, few, many or a size class.

j_call v_call d_call clone_size cdr3_aa cdr3_nt
TRBJ1-1 TRBV7-3 NA NA CASRSGPGSGVAEAFF TGTGCCAGCAGGTCAGGACCGGGGTCGGGAGTTGCTGAAGCTTTCTTT
TRBJ2-7 TRBV6-7 TRBD1 few CAVRDSEFKTYEQYF TGTGCCGTCCGGGACAGCGAGTTTAAAACCTACGAGCAGTACTTC
TRBJ2-1 TRBV5-5 NA many CASSLDGLDYNEQFF TGTGCCAGCAGCTTGGATGGGCTAGACTACAATGAGCAGTTCTTC
TRBJ1-5 TRBV7-3 NA NA CATIMVPQHF TGTGCCACCATAATGGTGCCCCAGCATTTT
TRBJ1-3 TRBV10-1 NA NA CASSDSGTGSGNTIYF TGCGCCAGCAGTGACAGTGGAACAGGGTCTGGAAACACCATATATTTT
TRBJ2-2 TRBV24-1 TRBD2 many CATSDYTGTSGIWNTGELFF TGTGCCACCAGTGACTACACCGGGACTAGCGGGATTTGGAACACCGGGGAGCTGTTTTTT
TRBJ2-1 TRBV7-8 TRBD2 many CASSLFAGVSYNEQFF TGTGCCAGCAGCTTATTCGCGGGGGTGTCCTACAATGAGCAGTTCTTC
TRBJ1-4 TRBV5-1 NA many CASSLSSGNEKLFF TGCGCCAGCAGCTTGTCGTCCGGCAATGAAAAACTGTTTTTT
TRBJ1-6 TRBV30 NA many CAWSAPPGSPLHF TGTGCCTGGAGTGCCCCTCCAGGTTCACCCCTCCACTTT
TRBJ1-1 TRBV20-1 NA NA CSPLPRRTAEAFF TGCAGTCCTCTTCCTAGGAGGACGGCAGAAGCTTTCTTT
TRBJ1-1 TRBV7-8 NA many CASSFGRNTEAFF TGTGCCAGCAGCTTTGGGCGGAACACTGAAGCTTTCTTT
TRBJ2-7 TRBV27 NA few CASSWKGPHYEQYF TGTGCCAGCAGTTGGAAGGGGCCACACTACGAGCAGTACTTC
TRBJ2-5 TRBV9 NA many CASSVGDIQETQYF TGTGCCAGCAGCGTAGGGGACATTCAAGAGACCCAGTACTTC
TRBJ2-7 TRBV19 NA many CASSIATEPNYEQYF TGTGCCAGTAGTATAGCGACAGAACCTAACTACGAGCAGTACTTC
TRBJ2-5 TRBV6-1 TRBD1 many CASSGTGTGKRTQYF TGTGCCAGCAGTGGCACCGGGACAGGGAAAAGGACCCAGTACTTC
TRBJ2-1 TRBV7-3 NA many CASSLTPISYNEQFF TGTGCCAGCAGCTTAACTCCGATCTCCTACAATGAGCAGTTCTTC
TRBJ1-1 TRBV5-8 NA NA CASSLRIRSGTEAFF TGTGCCAGCAGCTTAAGAATAAGATCTGGAACTGAAGCTTTCTTT
TRBJ2-3 TRBV19 TRBD2 many CASSTSGGPSTDTQYF TGTGCCAGTAGCACTAGCGGGGGCCCTAGCACAGATACGCAGTATTTT
TRBJ2-3 TRBV12-3/TRBV12-4 TRBD2 few CASRRPGLATDTQYF TGTGCCAGCAGGCGACCGGGACTAGCTACAGATACGCAGTATTTT
TRBJ1-2 TRBV7-2 NA NA CASSSGYVSGGYTF TGTGCCAGCAGCTCGGGTTACGTGTCTGGGGGCTACACCTTC